This T cell receptor beta chain was recovered during a study of cytomegalovirus exposure and HLA in healthy donors. The CDR3 loop spans 14 amino acids. V lost 1 base to trimming and J lost 3 bases, with 7 bases between them. Germline lookup yields CDR1 SGHTA and CDR2 FQGNSA. Use of 60 Vbeta and 13 Jbeta primers characterized the PCR. The protocol was immunoSEQ multiplex PCR, while the TCRdb copy is restricted to in-frame clones and leaves out a portion. The sample has 100,000 or so clones, about 12% seen once. About this clone: What it recognizes is unknown.

Overall study results and limits: The majority of TCR sequences were rare, yet some public TCRs appeared in many donors.

The sequencing input was PBMCs. This TCR was recovered from a man in his forties or fifties in good health and CMV-seropositive. The chain joins TRBV7-2 to TRBJ2-1, with D uncertain. Written as DNA, the CDR3 is TGTGCCAGCAGCTTAGAATCCGGCTACAATGAGCAGTTCTTC. This translates into CASSLESGYNEQFF.